This T cell receptor (beta chain) was sequenced in a study of T cell responses to AZD1222 COVID-19 vaccine. Study-level findings and limits: Donors in the cohort were predominantly white British and more often female, and clonal diversity was possibly underestimated.

Recipients boosted at about 4 weeks or about 12 weeks are pooled. The CDR3 contains 15 residues. V was pared by 0 bases and J by 3 bases, with 11 bases between. From germline, CDR1 is MNHEY and CDR2 SVGAGI. With respect to this clone: Its matching antigen is unknown.

Sequenced by immunoSEQ multiplex PCR; TCRdb stores in-frame clones only, minus some. Of around 270,000 clones in the sample, around 92% were seen once. The sequences come from peripheral blood, collected 28 days after the second AZD1222 dose. The sequence derives from an adult who received the AZD1222 COVID-19 vaccine. The J gene is TRBJ1-1, the V gene TRBV6-5; D perhaps matches TRBD1 (5 bases). The CDR3 bases are TGTGCCAGCAGTTACTCTCGAGGAGGGGACACTGAAGCTTTCTTT. Encoded protein: CASSYSRGGDTEAFF.